One and the same sample provided the 16 T cell receptor beta chains below, sequenced in a study of CD8 T cells in Susac syndrome. Random hexamers served to reverse transcribe roughly 0.45 to 1 ug RNA. TCRdb re-derived calls from the immunoSEQ multiplex PCR reads in MiXCR, one entry per CDR3 protein. The table has more than 200,000 distinct CDR3 sequences, 94% seen once. The sequenced sample was CD4+ T cells from PBMCs. All receptors derive from a human donor with Susac syndrome.

V and J are TRBV20-1 and TRBJ1-5; D remains unclear. This CDR3 has 15 residues. V was cut by 2 bases and J by 0 bases, with 11 bases left in between. The V gene's germline CDR1 is DFQATT and CDR2 SNEGSKA (reference sequence). The CDR3 is CSARLSEDSNQPQHF. CDR3 DNA: TGCAGTGCTAGATTATCAGAGGATAGCAATCAGCCCCAGCATTTT.

The chain links TRBV6-6 to TRBJ1-1; D might be TRBD1 (5 bases). This CDR3 is 16 amino acids long. Germline lookup yields CDR1 MNHNY and CDR2 SVGAGI (reference sequence). Trimming stripped 5 bases from V and 5 bases from J, with 21 bases between. The CDR3 is CASSRGVGTARTEAFF. As DNA, the CDR3 is TGTGCCAGCAGTCGTGGGGTGGGGACCGCGAGGACTGAAGCTTTCTTT.

This chain links TRBV12-3 or TRBV12-4 with TRBJ1-1, with D unresolved. V was clipped by 1 base and J by 11 bases, with 8 bases between them. This CDR3 has 11 amino acids. The CDR3 loop is CASSLGPWAFF. CDR3 DNA: TGTGCCAGCAGTTTAGGTCCCTGGGCTTTCTTT.

The table lists this clonotype with a count of one. The V call is TRBV3-1, the J call TRBJ2-1, with D possibly being TRBD2 (6 bases). CDR3 length equals 15 residues. Germline CDR1 reads LGHDT; CDR2 reads YNNKEL (reference sequence). Trimming stripped 4 bases from V and 7 bases from J, with 17 bases between. CDR3 in DNA: TGTGCCAGCAGCCGCCGGGCGGGGAGTTTGAATGAGCAGTTCTTC. Translation gives CASSRRAGSLNEQFF.

A single count supports this clonotype. V and J are TRBV7-9 and TRBJ2-3; the D is unclear. Trimming pared 5 bases from V and 0 bases from J, leaving 9 bases between. This CDR3 is 14 amino acids long. Germline V lookup: CDR1 SEHNR, CDR2 FQNEAQ (reference sequence). CDR3 loop: CASSPAHSTDTQYF. CDR3 bases: TGTGCCAGCAGCCCGGCCCATAGCACAGATACGCAGTATTTT.

The chain joins TRBV11-2 to TRBJ2-3; TRBD1 matches 7 bases. The CDR3 covers 15 residues. J lost 0 bases, V lost 5 bases, and 5 bases had no gene match. Germline CDR1 SGHAT, CDR2 FQNNGV. CDR3 coding DNA: TGTGCCAGCAGCCTAGGACAGGTCAGCACAGATACGCAGTATTTT. Residues: CASSLGQVSTDTQYF.

The V and J genes are TRBV29-1 and TRBJ2-2, with unresolved D. The germline V and J ends were trimmed by 4 bases and 2 bases, with 5 bases remaining between them. The germline V gene encodes CDR1 SQVTM and CDR2 ANQGSEA. The CDR3 contains 12 residues. CDR3 nucleotide sequence: TGCAGCGTTGGACCTAACACCGGGGAGCTGTTTTTT. Translating gives CSVGPNTGELFF.

The rearrangement joins TRBV11-2 to TRBJ2-7, with D perhaps matching TRBD2 (5 bases). This CDR3 contains 11 residues. The germline V gene has CDR1 SGHAT and CDR2 FQNNGV. Trimming cost V 7 bases and J 6 bases, with 10 bases left between them. The CDR3 DNA sequence: TGTGCCAGCACCCTTGAGGGCGAGCAGTACTTC. Translation: CASTLEGEQYF.

V and J are TRBV7-2 and TRBJ2-7; D might be TRBD1 (6 bases). V was cut by 5 bases and J by 9 bases, with 17 bases left in between. The germline V gene encodes CDR1 SGHTA and CDR2 FQGNSA. This CDR3 has 13 residues. The CDR3 protein is CASSRGTFEGQYF. CDR3 in DNA: TGTGCCAGCAGCCGAGGGACATTCGAAGGGCAGTACTTC.

The V gene is TRBV6-5, the J gene TRBJ2-3; 9 bases are a match to TRBD2. The CDR3 extends over 17 amino acids. V gave up 2 bases and J gave up 5 bases; unmatched junction bases: 11. Germline CDR1 MNHEY, CDR2 SVGAGI. The CDR3 coding sequence is TGTGCCAGCAGTTACCGGGCGGCGGGGGGGCCCCAAGATACGCAGTATTTT. Protein product: CASSYRAAGGPQDTQYF.

CDR3 loop: CASRGPLRNTEAFF. The CDR3 DNA is TGCGCCAGCCGTGGACCGCTTCGGAACACTGAAGCTTTCTTT. The chain joins TRBV4-1 to TRBJ1-1, with D unresolved. The CDR3 is 14 residues long. Per germline, CDR1 MGHRA and CDR2 YSYEKL. Trimming left V 8 bases short and J 1 base short, with 14 bases between.

The V gene is TRBV5-1, the J gene TRBJ2-6; D remains ambiguous. Germline V CDR1 and CDR2: SGHRS, YFSETQ. The V end lost 1 base, the J end lost 3 bases, and 8 bases lay between the germline ends. CDR3 length: 15 amino acids. The CDR3 loop is CASSLRPFGANVLTF. The CDR3 bases are TGCGCCAGCAGCTTGCGGCCCTTTGGGGCCAACGTCCTGACTTTC.

About this clonotype itself: At one of its ends the junction is not consistent with the germline gene, which may arise from a read error. The rearrangement links TRBV20-1 to TRBJ1-5; 8 nucleotides match TRBD1. The length of the CDR3 is 13 residues. From germline, CDR1 is DFQATT and CDR2 SNEGSKA (reference sequence). CDR3 sequence: CSARVTGVQPQHF. CDR3 in DNA: TGCAGCGCTAGGGTGACAGGGGTTCAGCCCCAGCATTTT.

The sample holds one count of this clonotype. The chain has TRBV9 and TRBJ2-7; D is ambiguous. This CDR3 is 15 amino acids long. The V end lost 3 bases, the J end lost 7 bases, and 20 bases lay between the germline ends. Germline V gene data show CDR1 as SGDLS and CDR2 as YYNGEE. CDR3 coding DNA: TGTGCCAGCAGCGCCGACCGACTGGGTTTGGGAGAGCAGTACTTC. This sequence encodes CASSADRLGLGEQYF.

The chain couples TRBV3-1 to TRBJ1-3; D gene ambiguous. Germline loops: CDR1 LGHDT, CDR2 YNNKEL (reference sequence). This CDR3 is built from 15 residues. The V end lost 2 bases, the J end lost 4 bases, and 12 bases lay between the germline ends. This CDR3 is CASSQSGEAGNTIYF. CDR3 bases: TGTGCCAGCAGCCAATCTGGGGAAGCCGGAAACACCATATATTTT.

The V call is TRBV18, the J call TRBJ1-5; TRBD1 aligns across 7 bases. This CDR3 contains 15 residues. Germline V CDR1 and CDR2: KGHSH, LQKENI. The trim removed 4 bases at V and 7 bases at J, leaving 10 bases unmatched. CDR3 in amino acids: CASSHDRAGDQPQHF. The CDR3 coding sequence is TGTGCCAGCTCACACGACAGGGCAGGGGACCAGCCCCAGCATTTT.